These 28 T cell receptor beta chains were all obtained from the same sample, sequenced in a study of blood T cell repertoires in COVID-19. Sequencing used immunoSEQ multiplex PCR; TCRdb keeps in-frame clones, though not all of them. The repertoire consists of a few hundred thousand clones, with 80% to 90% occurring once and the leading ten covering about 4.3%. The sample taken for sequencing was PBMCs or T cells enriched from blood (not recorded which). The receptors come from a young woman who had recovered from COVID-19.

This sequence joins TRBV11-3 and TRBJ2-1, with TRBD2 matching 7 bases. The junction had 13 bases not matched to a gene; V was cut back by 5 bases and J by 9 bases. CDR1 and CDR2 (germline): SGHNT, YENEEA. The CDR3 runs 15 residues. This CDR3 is CASSHWGGKVSEQFF. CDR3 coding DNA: TGTGCCAGCAGCCATTGGGGGGGTAAGGTATCTGAGCAGTTCTTC. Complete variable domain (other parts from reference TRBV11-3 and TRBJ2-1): EAGVVQSPRYKIIEKKQPVAFWCNPISGHNTLYWYLQNLGQGPELLIRYENEEAVDDSQLPKDRFSAERLKGVDSTLKIQPAELGDSAVYLCASSHWGGKVSEQFFGPGTRLTVL.

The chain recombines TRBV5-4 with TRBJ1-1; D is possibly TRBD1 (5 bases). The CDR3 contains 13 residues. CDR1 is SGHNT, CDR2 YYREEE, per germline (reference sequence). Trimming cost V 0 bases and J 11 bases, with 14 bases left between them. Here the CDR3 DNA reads TGTGCCAGCAGCTTGGCTGGTGGGGCAGGGGCTTTCTTT. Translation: CASSLAGGAGAFF.

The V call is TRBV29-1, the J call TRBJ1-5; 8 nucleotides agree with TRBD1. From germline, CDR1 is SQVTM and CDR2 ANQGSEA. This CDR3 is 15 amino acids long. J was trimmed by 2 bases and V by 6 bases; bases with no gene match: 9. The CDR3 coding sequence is TGCAGCGTCCGGACAGGGTCTGGGGGCAATCAGCCCCAGCATTTT. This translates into CSVRTGSGGNQPQHF.

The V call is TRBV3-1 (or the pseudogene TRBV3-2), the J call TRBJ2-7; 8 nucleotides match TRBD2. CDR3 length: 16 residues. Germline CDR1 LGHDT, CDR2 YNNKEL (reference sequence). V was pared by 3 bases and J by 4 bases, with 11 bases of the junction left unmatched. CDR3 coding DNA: TGTGCCAGCAGCCAGAGGAGGGGACTAGTCCAGTACGAGCAGTACTTC. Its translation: CASSQRRGLVQYEQYF.

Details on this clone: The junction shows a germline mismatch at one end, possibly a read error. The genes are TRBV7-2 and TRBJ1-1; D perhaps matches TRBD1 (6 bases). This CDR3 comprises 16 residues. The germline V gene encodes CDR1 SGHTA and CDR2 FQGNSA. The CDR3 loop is CASRLGVWGLNTEAFF. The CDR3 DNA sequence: TGTGCCAGCAGGTTAGGGGTATGGGGGCTGAACACTGAAGCTTTCTTT. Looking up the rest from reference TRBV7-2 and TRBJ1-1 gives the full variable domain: GAGVSQSPSNKVTEKGKDVELRCDPISGHTALYWYRQSLGQGLEFLIYFQGNSAPDKSGLPSDRFSAERTGGSVSTLTIQRTQQEDSAVYLCASRLGVWGLNTEAFFGQGTRLTVV.

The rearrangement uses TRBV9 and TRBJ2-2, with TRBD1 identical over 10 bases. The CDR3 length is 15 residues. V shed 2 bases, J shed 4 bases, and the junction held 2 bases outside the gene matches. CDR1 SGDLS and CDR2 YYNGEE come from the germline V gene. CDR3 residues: CASSVGDRGTGELFF. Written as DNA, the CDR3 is TGTGCCAGCAGCGTTGGGGACAGGGGCACCGGGGAGCTGTTTTTT.

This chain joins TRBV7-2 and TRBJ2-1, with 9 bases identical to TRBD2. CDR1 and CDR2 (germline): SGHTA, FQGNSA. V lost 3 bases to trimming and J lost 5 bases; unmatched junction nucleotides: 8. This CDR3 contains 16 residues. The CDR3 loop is CASSFPASGVNNEQFF. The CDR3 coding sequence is TGTGCCAGCAGCTTCCCGGCTAGCGGGGTCAACAATGAGCAGTTCTTC.

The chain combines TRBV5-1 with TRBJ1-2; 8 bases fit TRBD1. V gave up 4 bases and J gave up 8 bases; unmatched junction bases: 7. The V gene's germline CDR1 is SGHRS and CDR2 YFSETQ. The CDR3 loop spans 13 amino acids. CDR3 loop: CASSEDRAGGYTF. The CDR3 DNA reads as TGCGCCAGCAGCGAGGACAGGGCAGGGGGCTACACCTTC.

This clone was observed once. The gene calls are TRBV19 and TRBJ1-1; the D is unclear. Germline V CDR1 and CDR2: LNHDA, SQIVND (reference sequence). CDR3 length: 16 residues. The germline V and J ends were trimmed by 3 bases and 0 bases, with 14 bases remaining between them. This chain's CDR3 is CASSIPRVGLNTEAFF. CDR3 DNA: TGTGCCAGTAGTATCCCTCGGGTTGGCCTGAACACTGAAGCTTTCTTT.

The CDR3 coding sequence is TGTGCCACCAGTGATTACAGGGGCAGCTCCTACAATGAGCAGTTCTTC. Translation gives CATSDYRGSSYNEQFF. This sequence joins TRBV24-1 and TRBJ2-1, with 7 bases fitting TRBD1. This CDR3 is 16 amino acids long. Germline trimming cut 2 bases from V and 0 bases from J; bases unmatched to any gene: 3. Germline values: CDR1 KGHDR, CDR2 SFDVKD.

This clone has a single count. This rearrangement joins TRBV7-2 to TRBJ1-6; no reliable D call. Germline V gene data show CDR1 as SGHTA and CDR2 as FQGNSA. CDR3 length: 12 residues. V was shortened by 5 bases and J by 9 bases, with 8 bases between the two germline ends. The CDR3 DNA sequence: TGTGCCAGCAGCGAGGGAATTTCACCCCTCCACTTT. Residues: CASSEGISPLHF.

The CDR3 DNA follows: TGTGCCAGTACCTGGAGCAACACTGGAAACACCATATATTTT. This encodes CASTWSNTGNTIYF. V gene TRBV19 combines with J gene TRBJ1-3; D gene unclear. The CDR3 covers 14 residues. Trimming shortened V by 7 bases and J by 2 bases, and 12 bases separated the two germline ends. Germline V gene sequence: CDR1 LNHDA, CDR2 SQIVND (reference sequence).

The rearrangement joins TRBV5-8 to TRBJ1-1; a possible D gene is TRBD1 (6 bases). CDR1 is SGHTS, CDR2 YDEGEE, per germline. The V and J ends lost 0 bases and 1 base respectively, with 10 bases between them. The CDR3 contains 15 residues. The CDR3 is CASSLDGTRNTEAFF. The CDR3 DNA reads TGTGCCAGCAGCTTGGATGGGACAAGGAACACTGAAGCTTTCTTT.

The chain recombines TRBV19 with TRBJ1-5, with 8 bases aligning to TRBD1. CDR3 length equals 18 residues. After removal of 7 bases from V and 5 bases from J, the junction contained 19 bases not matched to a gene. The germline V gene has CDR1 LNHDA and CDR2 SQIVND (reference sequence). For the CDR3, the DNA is TGTGCCAGTACTCCACGAGCCGGCACCAGGGGGCGAGATCAGCCCCAGCATTTT. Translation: CASTPRAGTRGRDQPQHF.

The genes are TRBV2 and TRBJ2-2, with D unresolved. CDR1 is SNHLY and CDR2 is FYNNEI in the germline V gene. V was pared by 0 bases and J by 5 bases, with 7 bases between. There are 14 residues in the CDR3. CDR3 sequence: CASSEAMRTGELFF. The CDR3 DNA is TGTGCCAGCAGTGAAGCGATGAGGACCGGGGAGCTGTTTTTT.

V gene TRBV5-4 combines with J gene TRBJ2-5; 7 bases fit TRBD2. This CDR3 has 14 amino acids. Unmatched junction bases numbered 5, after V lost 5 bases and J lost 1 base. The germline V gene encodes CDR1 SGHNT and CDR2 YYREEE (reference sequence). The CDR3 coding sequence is TGTGCCAGCAGTAAGACGGGGGGCCAAGAGACCCAGTACTTC. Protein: CASSKTGGQETQYF. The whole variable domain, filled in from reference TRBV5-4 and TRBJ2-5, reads ETGVTQSPTHLIKTRGQQVTLRCSSQSGHNTVSWYQQALGQGPQFIFQYYREEENGRGNFPPRFSGLQFPNYSSELNVNALELDDSALYLCASSKTGGQETQYFGPGTRLLVL.

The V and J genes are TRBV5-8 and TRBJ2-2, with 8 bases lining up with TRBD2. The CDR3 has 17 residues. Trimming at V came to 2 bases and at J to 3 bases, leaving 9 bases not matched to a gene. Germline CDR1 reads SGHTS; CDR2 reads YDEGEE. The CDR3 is CASSFWEAGGDTGELFF. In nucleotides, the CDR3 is TGTGCCAGCAGCTTCTGGGAGGCGGGGGGCGACACCGGGGAGCTGTTTTTT.

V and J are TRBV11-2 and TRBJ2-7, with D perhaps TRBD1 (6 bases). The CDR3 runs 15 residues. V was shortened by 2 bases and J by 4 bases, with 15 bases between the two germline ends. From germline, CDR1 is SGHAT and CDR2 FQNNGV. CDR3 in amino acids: CASSLSQGSLYEQYF. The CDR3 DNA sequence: TGTGCCAGCAGCTTATCCCAGGGGTCCTTGTACGAGCAGTACTTC.

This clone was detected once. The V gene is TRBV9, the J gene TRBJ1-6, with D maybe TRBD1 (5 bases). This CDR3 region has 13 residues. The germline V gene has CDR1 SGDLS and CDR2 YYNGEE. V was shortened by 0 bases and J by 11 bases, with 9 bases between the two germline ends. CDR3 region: CASSVEGLTPLHF. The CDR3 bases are TGTGCCAGCAGCGTAGAGGGGTTAACACCCCTCCACTTT.

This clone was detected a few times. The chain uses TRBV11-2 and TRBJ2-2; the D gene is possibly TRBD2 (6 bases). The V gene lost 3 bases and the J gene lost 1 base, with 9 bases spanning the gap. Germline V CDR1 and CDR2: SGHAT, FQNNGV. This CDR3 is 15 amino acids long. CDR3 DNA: TGTGCCAGCAGCTTCCCGGGACTGAACACCGGGGAGCTGTTTTTT. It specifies CASSFPGLNTGELFF.

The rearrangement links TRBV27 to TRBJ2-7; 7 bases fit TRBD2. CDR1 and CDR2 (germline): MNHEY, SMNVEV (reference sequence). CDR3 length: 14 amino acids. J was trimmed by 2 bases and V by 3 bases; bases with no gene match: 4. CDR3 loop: CASSLTSRPYEQYF. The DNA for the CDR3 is TGTGCCAGCAGTTTGACTAGCAGACCCTACGAGCAGTACTTC.

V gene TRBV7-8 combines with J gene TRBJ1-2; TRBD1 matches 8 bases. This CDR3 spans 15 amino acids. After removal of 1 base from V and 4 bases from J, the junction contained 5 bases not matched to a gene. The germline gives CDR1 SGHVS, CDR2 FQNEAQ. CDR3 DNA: TGTGCCAGCAGCTTAGGAGCCGGGACAGGCTATGGCTACACCTTC. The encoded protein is CASSLGAGTGYGYTF.

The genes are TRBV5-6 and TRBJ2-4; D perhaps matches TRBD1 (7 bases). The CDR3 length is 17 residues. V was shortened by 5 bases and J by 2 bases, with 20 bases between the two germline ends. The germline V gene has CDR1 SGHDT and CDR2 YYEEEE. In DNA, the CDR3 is TGTGCCAGCAGAAATGGAGGAGGGGGCTCGACCAAAAACATTCAGTACTTC. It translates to CASRNGGGGSTKNIQYF. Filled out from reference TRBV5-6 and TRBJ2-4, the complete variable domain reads DAGVTQSPTHLIKTRGQQVTLRCSPKSGHDTVSWYQQALGQGPQFIFQYYEEEERQRGNFPDRFSGHQFPNYSSELNVNALLLGDSALYLCASRNGGGGSTKNIQYFGAGTRLSVL.

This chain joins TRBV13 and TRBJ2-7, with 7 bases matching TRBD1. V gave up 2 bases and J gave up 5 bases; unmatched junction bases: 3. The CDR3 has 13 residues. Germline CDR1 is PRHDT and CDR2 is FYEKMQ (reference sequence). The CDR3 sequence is CASSLTDRDEQYF. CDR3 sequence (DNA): TGTGCCAGCAGCTTAACCGACAGGGACGAGCAGTACTTC.

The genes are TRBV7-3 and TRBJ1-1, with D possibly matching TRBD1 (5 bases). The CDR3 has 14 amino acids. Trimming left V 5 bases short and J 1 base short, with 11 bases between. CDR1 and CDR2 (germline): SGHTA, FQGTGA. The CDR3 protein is CASSRQGSNTEAFF. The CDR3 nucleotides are TGTGCCAGCAGCCGCCAGGGATCGAACACTGAAGCTTTCTTT.

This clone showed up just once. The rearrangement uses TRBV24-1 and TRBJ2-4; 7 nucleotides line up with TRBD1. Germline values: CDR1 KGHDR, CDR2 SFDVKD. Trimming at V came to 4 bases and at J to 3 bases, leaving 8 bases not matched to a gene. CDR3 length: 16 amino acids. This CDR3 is CATSDQTGLDKNIQYF. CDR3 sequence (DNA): TGTGCCACCAGTGACCAGACAGGGTTGGACAAAAACATTCAGTACTTC.

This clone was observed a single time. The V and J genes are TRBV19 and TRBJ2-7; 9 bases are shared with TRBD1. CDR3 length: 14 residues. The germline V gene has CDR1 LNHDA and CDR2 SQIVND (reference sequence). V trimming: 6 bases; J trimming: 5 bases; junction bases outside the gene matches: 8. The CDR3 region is CASSRDRADHEQYF. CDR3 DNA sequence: TGTGCCAGTAGCAGGGACAGGGCCGACCACGAGCAGTACTTC.

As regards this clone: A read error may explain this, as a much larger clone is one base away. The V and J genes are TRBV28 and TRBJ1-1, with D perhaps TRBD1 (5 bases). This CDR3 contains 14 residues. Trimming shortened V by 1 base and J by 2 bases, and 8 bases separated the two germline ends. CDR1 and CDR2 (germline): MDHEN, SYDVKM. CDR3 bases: TGTGCCAGCAGTTTATTCGGGGGAAACACTGAAGCTTTCTTT. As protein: CASSLFGGNTEAFF.